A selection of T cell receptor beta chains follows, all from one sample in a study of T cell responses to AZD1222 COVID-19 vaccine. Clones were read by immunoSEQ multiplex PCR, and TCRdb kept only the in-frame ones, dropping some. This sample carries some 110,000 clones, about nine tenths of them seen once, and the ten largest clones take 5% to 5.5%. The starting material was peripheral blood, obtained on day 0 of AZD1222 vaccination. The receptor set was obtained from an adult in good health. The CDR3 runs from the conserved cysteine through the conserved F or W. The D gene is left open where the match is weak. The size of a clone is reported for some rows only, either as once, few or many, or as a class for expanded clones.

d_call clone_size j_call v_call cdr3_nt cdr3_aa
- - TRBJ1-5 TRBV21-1 TGTCTGGTAGCTCCACGGCCCCAGCATTTT CLVAPRPQHF
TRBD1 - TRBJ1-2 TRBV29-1 TGCAGCGTTGCCCCGGGGAGGGGGCGGTTTGGCTACACCTTC CSVAPGRGRFGYTF
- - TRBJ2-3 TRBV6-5 TGTGCCAGCCGCGGCTCGCTCAACAGAGAAGATACGCAGTATTTT CASRGSLNREDTQYF
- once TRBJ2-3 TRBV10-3 TGTGCCATCAGTGAGAATCAGCTTTATACGCAGTATTTT CAISENQLYTQYF
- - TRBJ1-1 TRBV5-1 TGCGCCAGCAGCTTGGTCCGTCCAGGGGAGTTGGACACTGAAGCTTTCTTT CASSLVRPGELDTEAFF
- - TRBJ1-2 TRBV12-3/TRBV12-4 TGTGCCAGCAGTAAACAGGGATATCATGGCTACACCTTC CASSKQGYHGYTF
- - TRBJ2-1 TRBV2 TGTGCCAGCAGTCCGGACCCGAATGAGCAGTTCTTC CASSPDPNEQFF
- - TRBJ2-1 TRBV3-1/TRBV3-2 TGTGCCAGCAGCCAAGAAGGAGCCTACAATGAGCAGTTCTTC CASSQEGAYNEQFF
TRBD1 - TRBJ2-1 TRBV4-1 TGCGCCAGCAGCCAAGTACGACAGGGTGTCACCTACAATGAGCAGTTCTTC CASSQVRQGVTYNEQFF
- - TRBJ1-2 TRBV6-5 TGTGCCAGCAGTTACGGGGGGGCGCTTGGCTACACCTTC CASSYGGALGYTF
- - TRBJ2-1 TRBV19 TGTGCCAGTAGTATTTCACAGCCAAGGGAGCAGTTCTTC CASSISQPREQFF
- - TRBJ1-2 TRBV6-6 TGTGCCAGCAGTAGGACAGCTGGGACCTATGGCTACACCTTC CASSRTAGTYGYTF
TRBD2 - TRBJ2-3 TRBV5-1 TGCGCCAGCAGCTTGCCGGGGGTAGCGGGTAGCACAGATACGCAGTATTTT CASSLPGVAGSTDTQYF
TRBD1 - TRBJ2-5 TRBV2 TGTGCCAGCAGGCCCACAGGGGGCAGGGAGACCCAGTACTTC CASRPTGGRETQYF
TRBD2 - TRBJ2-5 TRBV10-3 TGTGCCATCAGTGATTTGACTAGCGGGGGGCAAGAGACCCAGTACTTC CAISDLTSGGQETQYF
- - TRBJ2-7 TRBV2 TGTGCCAGCAGTGTTAGCACCTACGAGCAGTACTTC CASSVSTYEQYF
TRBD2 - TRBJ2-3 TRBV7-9 TGTGCCAGCAGCATAGGACTAGCGCCCTCGGGTAGCACAGATACGCAGTATTTT CASSIGLAPSGSTDTQYF
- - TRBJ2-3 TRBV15 TGTGCCACCAGCAGAGTGGCAGATACGCAGTATTTT CATSRVADTQYF
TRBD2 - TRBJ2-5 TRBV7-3 TGTGCCAGCAGCCTAGGGACTAGCTTGGAGACCCAGTACTTC CASSLGTSLETQYF
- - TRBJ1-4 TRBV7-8 TGTGCCAGCAGGATGGGGGGGGCCGGAACTAATGAAAAACTGTTTTTT CASRMGGAGTNEKLFF
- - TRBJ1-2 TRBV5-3 TGTGCCAGAAGCTTGGTTACCGGGCCCGGAAGGTCATTTGGGGCCCTCTATGGCTACACCTTC CARSLVTGPGRSFGALYGYTF
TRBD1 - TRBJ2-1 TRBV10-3 TGTGCCACTGCAACGGGACAGGGTCACAATGAGCAGTTCTTC CATATGQGHNEQFF
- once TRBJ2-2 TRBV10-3 TGTGCCATCAGGGAGGGCCCGAGCGCCGGGGAGCTGTTTTTT CAIREGPSAGELFF
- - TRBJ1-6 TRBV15 TGTGCCACCAGGCATACCGGCATTAGAGATTCACCCCTCCACTTT CATRHTGIRDSPLHF
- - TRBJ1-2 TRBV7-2 TGTGCCAGCACCCAAAAGGCCACTCCCTCCGGCTACACCTTC CASTQKATPSGYTF
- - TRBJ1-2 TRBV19 TGTGCCAGTACCCGAATTGACCGACGTAACTATGGCTACACCTTC CASTRIDRRNYGYTF
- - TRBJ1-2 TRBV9 TGTGCCAGCAGCGCCCGGCAGGACTACACCTTC CASSARQDYTF
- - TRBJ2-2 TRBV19 TGTGCCAGTAGTATTGGAGGGCTCGGGGAGCTGTTTTTT CASSIGGLGELFF
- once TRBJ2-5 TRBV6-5 TGTGCCAGCAGTCCCCGGGGAGGGGGAGAGACCCAGTACTTC CASSPRGGGETQYF
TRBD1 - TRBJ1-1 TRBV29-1 TGCAGCGTTGATAAAAGTGGCAGGGGGACTGAAGCTTTCTTT CSVDKSGRGTEAFF
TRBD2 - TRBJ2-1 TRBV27 TGTGCCAGCAGTCCCGGGACTAGCGGGAGTACCAATGAGCAGTTCTTC CASSPGTSGSTNEQFF
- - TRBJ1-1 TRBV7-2 TGTGCCAGCAGCCTCCTCCAGGCCCGGGCTGAAGCTTTCTTT CASSLLQARAEAFF
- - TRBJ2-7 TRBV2 TGTGCCAGCAGTGAAAGGGGGACCCGCTACGAGCAGTACTTC CASSERGTRYEQYF
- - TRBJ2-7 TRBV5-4 TGTGCCAGCAGCTTGGGGCTAGCGAGGGGCGAGTACTTC CASSLGLARGEYF